The 17 T cell receptor beta chains below come from one sample, sequenced in a study of cytomegalovirus exposure and HLA in healthy donors. PCR primers comprised 60 Vbeta and 13 Jbeta primers. TCRdb's table, derived via immunoSEQ multiplex PCR, lists solely in-frame clones and lacks some. The table includes 59,000 or so clones, 85% detected once. Material for sequencing was PBMCs. The receptor source for this set is a female donor in good health and CMV-seronegative.

This chain joins TRBV6-5 and TRBJ2-5; 14 bases are a match to TRBD2. CDR1 MNHEY and CDR2 SVGAGI come from the germline V gene. The CDR3 extends over 15 amino acids. V was clipped by 5 bases and J by 5 bases; unmatched bases: 4. For the CDR3, the DNA is TGTGCCAGCAGTAAGGGACTAGCGGGAGTGGAGACCCAGTACTTC. Its protein product is CASSKGLAGVETQYF.

The rearrangement links TRBV6-4 to TRBJ1-6; the D gene is possibly TRBD1 (6 bases). Trimming shortened V by 2 bases and J by 7 bases, and 6 bases separated the two germline ends. The CDR3 consists of 13 residues. Germline V gene data show CDR1 as MRHNA and CDR2 as SNTAGT. The CDR3 sequence is CASSDTGNSPLHF. The CDR3 DNA reads as TGTGCCAGCAGTGACACAGGGAATTCACCCCTCCACTTT.

The CDR3, as DNA: TGTGCCAGTAAGGTCGGGGGAGGGAGGACAGATACGCAGTATTTT. It is translated as CASKVGGGRTDTQYF. The rearrangement links TRBV19 to TRBJ2-3, with TRBD2 matching over 7 bases. The V and J ends lost 7 bases and 3 bases, in that order; junction bases with no gene match: 10. The CDR3 totals 15 residues. In germline, CDR1 is LNHDA, CDR2 SQIVND (reference sequence).

This chain links TRBV7-2 with TRBJ2-1; no clear D gene. There are 15 residues in the CDR3. Looked up from germline, CDR1 is SGHTA and CDR2 is FQGNSA. With 7 bases removed from V and 0 bases from J, the gap between germline ends came to 13 bases. The CDR3 sequence: CASTYGPSSYNEQFF. The CDR3 DNA reads TGTGCCAGCACCTACGGTCCAAGCTCCTACAATGAGCAGTTCTTC.

This chain uses TRBV5-1 with TRBJ2-3, with D possibly TRBD2 on 5 matching bases. The CDR3 has 13 residues. Germline V gene sequence: CDR1 SGHRS, CDR2 YFSETQ. Trimming removed 1 base at V and 9 bases at J, with 12 bases between. CDR3 in amino acids: CASSLLRESTQYF. The DNA for the CDR3 is TGCGCCAGCAGCTTGCTCCGGGAATCGACGCAGTATTTT.

The V and J genes are TRBV6-5 and TRBJ2-7, with D tentatively TRBD2 (6 bases). This CDR3 comprises 13 residues. Trimming took off 7 bases at V and 6 bases at J, with 16 bases between the two ends. The germline gives CDR1 MNHEY, CDR2 SVGAGI. CDR3 sequence reads: CASKGPGLLEQYF. CDR3 DNA sequence: TGTGCCAGCAAGGGGCCGGGACTCCTCGAGCAGTACTTC.

This rearrangement joins TRBV13 to TRBJ2-7; no reliable D call. The CDR3 has 13 residues. Germline CDR1 PRHDT, CDR2 FYEKMQ (reference sequence). V lost 0 bases, J lost 2 bases, and 5 bases lay in between. CDR3 loop: CASSLGQTYEQYF. Written as DNA, the CDR3 is TGTGCCAGCAGCTTAGGACAGACCTACGAGCAGTACTTC.

This clone occurred once. The chain is built from TRBV28 and TRBJ2-1; the D is unclear. The germline V gene has CDR1 MDHEN and CDR2 SYDVKM. The CDR3 loop spans 11 amino acids. V was trimmed by 6 bases and J by 6 bases, leaving 6 bases between them. The CDR3: CASSPRNEQFF. CDR3 in DNA: TGTGCCAGCAGCCCGCGCAATGAGCAGTTCTTC. Looking up the rest from reference TRBV28 and TRBJ2-1 gives the full variable domain: DVKVTQSSRYLVKRTGEKVFLECVQDMDHENMFWYRQDPGLGLRLIYFSYDVKMKEKGDIPEGYSVSREKKERFSLILESASTNQTSMYLCASSPRNEQFFGPGTRLTVL.

This chain uses TRBV9 with TRBJ2-7; the match to TRBD2 covers 8 bases. V was clipped by 3 bases and J by 3 bases; unmatched bases: 5. Germline V gene sequence: CDR1 SGDLS, CDR2 YYNGEE. CDR3 length: 14 residues. The CDR3 sequence is CASSGTGTSYEQYF. For the CDR3, the DNA is TGTGCCAGCAGCGGTACCGGGACTAGCTACGAGCAGTACTTC.

The rearrangement uses TRBV11-2 and TRBJ2-2; D is undetermined. Germline CDR1 is SGHAT and CDR2 is FQNNGV. The CDR3 extends over 12 amino acids. V was trimmed by 3 bases and J by 6 bases, leaving 5 bases between them. The CDR3 region has the DNA TGTGCCAGCAGCTTCCCGTCCGGGGAGCTGTTTTTT. Its protein is CASSFPSGELFF.

J is TRBJ2-4 and V is TRBV2; TRBD2 agrees at 7 bases. CDR1 is SNHLY, CDR2 FYNNEI, per germline. J gave up 9 bases and V 4 bases, and 9 bases lay outside the gene matches. The CDR3 contains 14 residues. CDR3 nucleotides: TGTGCCAGCAGTGGGGAGGGGTCCGTGGCCATTCAGTACTTC. This sequence encodes CASSGEGSVAIQYF. The whole variable domain, remainder taken from reference TRBV2 and TRBJ2-4, is EPEVTQTPSHQVTQMGQEVILRCVPISNHLYFYWYRQILGQKVEFLVSFYNNEISEKSEIFDDQFSVERPDGSNFTLKIRSTKLEDSAMYFCASSGEGSVAIQYFGAGTRLSVL.

The chain employs TRBV4-3 and TRBJ2-5; 8 nucleotides agree with TRBD2. Trimming at V came to 4 bases and at J to 2 bases, leaving 18 bases not matched to a gene. Per the germline V gene, CDR1 is LGHNA and CDR2 is YSLEER. The CDR3 has 19 residues. The DNA of the CDR3 is TGCGCCAGCAGCCTGGGAAGGGCTAGCGGGCCCGGCCCACAAGAGACCCAGTACTTC. Its translation is CASSLGRASGPGPQETQYF.

The chain links TRBV6-6 to TRBJ1-2, with no clear D. This CDR3 is built from 16 residues. Per germline, CDR1 MNHNY and CDR2 SVGAGI (reference sequence). V was clipped by 2 bases and J by 2 bases, with 15 bases between them. This CDR3 is CASSYPNLGSNYGYTF. The CDR3 DNA is TGTGCCAGCAGTTACCCCAATTTGGGCAGCAACTATGGCTACACCTTC.

This chain uses TRBV11-2 with TRBJ1-4, with a weak D call TRBD1 (6 bases). This CDR3 is 14 amino acids long. V was trimmed by 5 bases and J by 6 bases, leaving 13 bases between them. CDR1 is SGHAT and CDR2 is FQNNGV in the germline V gene. CDR3 amino acids: CASSRGGSDEKLFF. The CDR3 DNA reads as TGTGCCAGCAGCCGAGGGGGAAGCGATGAAAAACTGTTTTTT. The whole variable domain, remainder taken from reference TRBV11-2 and TRBJ1-4, is EAGVAQSPRYKIIEKRQSVAFWCNPISGHATLYWYQQILGQGPKLLIQFQNNGVVDDSQLPKDRFSAERLKGVDSTLKIQPAKLEDSAVYLCASSRGGSDEKLFFGSGTQLSVL.

The chain employs TRBV6-1 and TRBJ2-5; a weak D match, TRBD2 (6 bases). This CDR3 has 14 amino acids. V was trimmed by 4 bases and J by 2 bases, leaving 11 bases between them. Germline-derived CDR1 and CDR2 are MNHNS and SASEGT. CDR3 residues: CASSGGLSQETQYF. In nucleotides, the CDR3 is TGTGCCAGCAGTGGGGGACTCTCTCAAGAGACCCAGTACTTC.

The chain links TRBV5-1 to TRBJ1-5; tentative D call: TRBD1 (5 bases). The CDR3 consists of 15 residues. Germline V gives CDR1 SGHRS, CDR2 YFSETQ. V lost 4 bases and J 3 bases, leaving 14 bases between the germline ends. The chain's CDR3 is CASSPTTGNNQPQHF. The CDR3 nucleotides read TGCGCCAGCAGCCCGACCACAGGCAACAATCAGCCCCAGCATTTT. Full variable domain (outside the CDR3, taken from reference TRBV5-1 and TRBJ1-5): KAGVTQTPRYLIKTRGQQVTLSCSPISGHRSVSWYQQTPGQGLQFLFEYFSETQRNKGNFPGRFSGRQFSNSRSEMNVSTLELGDSALYLCASSPTTGNNQPQHFGDGTRLSIL.

This chain joins TRBV19 and TRBJ2-7; perhaps TRBD1 as D (6 bases). The germline CDR1 and CDR2 sequences are LNHDA and SQIVND (reference sequence). Trimming took 5 bases from V and 4 from J, leaving 12 bases between them. The CDR3 loop spans 13 amino acids. CDR3 DNA sequence: TGTGCCAGTAGTCCGGGACACTTTTACGAGCAGTACTTC. It is translated as CASSPGHFYEQYF.